The 14 T cell receptor beta chains below all came from one sample that was sequenced in a study of blood T cells in healthy people across ages. A second PCR of 7 to 11 cycles used a sample-barcoded 5' primer and a J-beta primer mix. TCRdb re-derived calls from the 5' RACE reads in MiXCR, one entry per CDR3 protein. Of approximately 940,000 distinct CDR3 sequences in the sample, 40% to 60% were seen once. Input material: blood. These receptors were obtained from a young man in good health.

The rearrangement uses TRBV6-2 or TRBV6-3 and TRBJ2-1, with 12 bases identical to TRBD2. Trimming at V came to 8 bases and at J to 3 bases, leaving 8 bases not matched to a gene. The CDR3 has 16 amino acids. In germline, CDR1 is MNHEY, CDR2 SVGEGT. CDR3 coding DNA: TGTGCCAGCGACCCGGGGACTAGCGGGTTCTACAATGAGCAGTTCTTC. This codes for CASDPGTSGFYNEQFF.

This clonotype turned up a few times. The rearrangement joins TRBV20-1 to TRBJ2-1, with D maybe TRBD2 (6 bases). Per germline, CDR1 DFQATT and CDR2 SNEGSKA (reference sequence). V shed 7 bases and J shed 3 bases, with 10 bases lying between them. The CDR3 has 12 amino acids. The DNA for the CDR3 is TGCAGTGAGCTGGGGGGCTACAATGAGCAGTTCTTC. Residues: CSELGGYNEQFF.

The CDR3 loop reads CSVAPEGSVQYF. The CDR3 bases are TGCAGCGTTGCCCCAGAGGGGAGCGTCCAGTACTTC. V gene TRBV29-1 combines with J gene TRBJ2-7; D might be TRBD1 or TRBD2, each matching 5 bases. CDR3 length equals 12 residues. Trimming cost V 4 bases and J 10 bases, with 17 bases left between them. Germline CDR1 reads SQVTM; CDR2 reads ANQGSEA.

Turning to this clonotype: Compared with germline, one end of the junction differs, possibly owing to a read error. The V gene is TRBV29-1, the J gene TRBJ2-5; D call uncertain. The CDR3 loop spans 11 amino acids. Per the germline V gene, CDR1 is SQVTM and CDR2 is ANQGSEA. The CDR3, as DNA: TGCAGCGGAGGCCAGCAAGAGACCCTGTACTTC. Its protein is CSGGQQETLYF.

The rearrangement links TRBV30 to TRBJ2-7, with 7 bases fitting TRBD1. The germline CDR1 and CDR2 sequences are GTSNPN and SVGIG (reference sequence). The CDR3 runs 13 residues. The junction had 4 bases not matched to a gene; V was cut back by 3 bases and J by 2 bases. CDR3 loop: CAWRPTGAYEQYF. The CDR3 DNA reads TGTGCCTGGAGACCCACAGGGGCCTACGAGCAGTACTTC.

This clonotype appeared a single time. Given the absence of the conserved phenylalanine or tryptophan at the CDR3 end, a read error is likely. This chain uses TRBV6-5 with TRBJ2-1, with a weak D call TRBD1 (6 bases). Germline V gene data show CDR1 as MNHEY and CDR2 as SVGAGI. This CDR3 has 13 residues. V was pared by 8 bases and J by 4 bases, with 12 bases between. CDR3 nucleotide sequence: TGTGCCAGCGCCCGAGGGGGTTACAATGAGCAGTTCTTA. Its protein product is CASARGGYNEQFL.

The chain links TRBV6-5 to TRBJ2-5, with 9 bases matching TRBD2. The J call may be incorrect, as the DNA end agrees better with TRBJ2-7. Germline-derived CDR1 and CDR2 are MNHEY and SVGAGI. CDR3 length: 15 residues. For the CDR3, the DNA is TGTGCCAGCAGTTACCAAACTAGCGGGCTCCACGAGCAGTACTTC. It is translated as CASSYQTSGLHEQYF.

This clonotype has just a few counts. The genes are TRBV6-1 and TRBJ2-7; maybe TRBD1 (5 bases). CDR3 length equals 12 residues. The germline gives CDR1 MNHNS, CDR2 SASEGT. The V and J ends lost 10 bases and 0 bases respectively, with 10 bases between them. The CDR3 sequence is CAISDNSYEQYF. CDR3 DNA sequence: TGTGCCATTTCGGACAACTCCTACGAGCAGTACTTC.

The V call is TRBV6-2 or TRBV6-3, the J call TRBJ2-3; no clear D. CDR1 MNHEY and CDR2 SVGEGT come from the germline V gene. The CDR3 sequence is 14 residues long. Trimming cost V 6 bases and J 5 bases, with 15 bases left between them. CDR3 sequence reads: CASRTDWDGDTQYF. The DNA of the CDR3 is TGTGCCAGCAGGACCGACTGGGATGGAGATACGCAGTATTTT.

The chain is built from TRBV2 and TRBJ1-5; a weak D match, TRBD1 (5 bases). Trimming cost V 3 bases and J 6 bases, with 9 bases left between them. Per the germline V gene, CDR1 is SNHLY and CDR2 is FYNNEI. There are 13 residues in the CDR3. This chain's CDR3 is CASSDRESQPQHF. CDR3 coding DNA: TGTGCCAGCAGTGACAGGGAGTCTCAGCCCCAGCATTTT.

The genes are TRBV24-1 and TRBJ1-1; D unresolved. Germline CDR1 KGHDR, CDR2 SFDVKD. V lost 3 bases, J lost 4 bases, and 11 bases lay in between. This CDR3 has 14 residues. The CDR3 nucleotides are TGTGCCACCAGTGATACTAGGGATCGCACTGAAGCTTTCTTT. Its translation: CATSDTRDRTEAFF.

The rearrangement joins TRBV20-1 to TRBJ2-1; D is perhaps TRBD1 (6 bases). Germline V gene lookup returns CDR1 DFQATT and CDR2 SNEGSKA (reference sequence). V lost 5 bases to trimming and J lost 8 bases, with 10 bases between them. The CDR3 has 11 amino acids. Here the CDR3 DNA reads TGCAGTGCTCAAGGGGGTTATGAGCAGTTCTTC. Translating gives CSAQGGYEQFF.

The sample holds a few counts of this clonotype. This chain links TRBV4-1 with TRBJ2-4; D gene unclear. The DNA end lines up better with TRBJ2-7; the J call may be wrong. In germline, CDR1 is MGHRA, CDR2 YSYEKL. This CDR3 has 17 amino acids. CDR3 nucleotides: TGCGCCAGCAGCCAAGGTCCCCCCCGGGCCGTTTCTTACGAGCAGTACTTC. It translates to CASSQGPPRAVSYEQYF.

This clonotype showed up many times. The chain links TRBV15 to TRBJ1-5, with unresolved D. CDR3 length: 15 amino acids. CDR1 and CDR2 (germline): LNHNV, YYDKDF (reference sequence). V lost 0 bases and J 6 bases, leaving 12 bases between the germline ends. CDR3 sequence: CATSRDLSVIQPQHF. In DNA form, the CDR3 reads TGTGCCACCAGCAGAGATCTTTCGGTAATTCAGCCCCAGCATTTT.